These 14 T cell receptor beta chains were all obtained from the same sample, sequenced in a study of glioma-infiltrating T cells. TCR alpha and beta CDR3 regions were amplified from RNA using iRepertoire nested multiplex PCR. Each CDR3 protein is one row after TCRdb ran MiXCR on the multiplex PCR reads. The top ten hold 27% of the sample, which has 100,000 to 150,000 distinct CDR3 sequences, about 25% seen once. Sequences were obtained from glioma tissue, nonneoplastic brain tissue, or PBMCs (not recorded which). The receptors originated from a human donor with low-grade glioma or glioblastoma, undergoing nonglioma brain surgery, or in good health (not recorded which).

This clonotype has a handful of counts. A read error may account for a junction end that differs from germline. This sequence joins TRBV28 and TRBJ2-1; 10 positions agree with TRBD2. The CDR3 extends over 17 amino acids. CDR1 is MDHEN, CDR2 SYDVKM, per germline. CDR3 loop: CASSFRSSGGKRNDQFF. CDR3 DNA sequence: TGTGCCAGCAGTTTCCGGTCTAGCGGGGGAAAGAGGAATGATCAGTTCTTC.

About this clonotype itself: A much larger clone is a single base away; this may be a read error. CDR3 amino acids: CASSYSSNRRYDEQFF. Here the CDR3 DNA reads TGTGCCAGCAGTTACTCAAGTAACAGGAGGTACGATGAGCAGTTCTTC. The chain has TRBV6-5 and TRBJ2-1; D assignment may be TRBD1 or TRBD2 (5 bases each). Germline V gene data show CDR1 as MNHEY and CDR2 as SVGAGI. The V gene lost 0 bases and the J gene lost 8 bases, with 17 bases spanning the gap. The CDR3 sequence is 16 residues long.

The chain's CDR3 is CASGEGQSYGQYV. The CDR3 DNA sequence: TGTGCCAGCGGTGAGGGACAGTCCTACGGGCAGTACGTC. The chain employs TRBV6-5 and TRBJ2-7; 7 bases are a match to TRBD1. The CDR3 consists of 13 residues. CDR1 is MNHEY and CDR2 is SVGAGI in the germline V gene.

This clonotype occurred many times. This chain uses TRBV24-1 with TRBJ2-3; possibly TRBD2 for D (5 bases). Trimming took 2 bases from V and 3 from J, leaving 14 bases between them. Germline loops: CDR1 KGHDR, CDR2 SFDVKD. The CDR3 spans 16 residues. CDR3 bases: TGTGCCACCAGTGATTCTGACGGCTGGAGGACAGATACGCAGTATTTT. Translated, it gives CATSDSDGWRTDTQYF.

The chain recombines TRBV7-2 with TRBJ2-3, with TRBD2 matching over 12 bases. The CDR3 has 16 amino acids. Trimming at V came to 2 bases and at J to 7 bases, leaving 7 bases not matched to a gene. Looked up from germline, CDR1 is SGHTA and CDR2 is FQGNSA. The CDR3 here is CASSLYPSGGAYTQYF. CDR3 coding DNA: TGTGCCAGCAGCTTATATCCTAGCGGGGGGGCGTATACGCAGTATTTT.

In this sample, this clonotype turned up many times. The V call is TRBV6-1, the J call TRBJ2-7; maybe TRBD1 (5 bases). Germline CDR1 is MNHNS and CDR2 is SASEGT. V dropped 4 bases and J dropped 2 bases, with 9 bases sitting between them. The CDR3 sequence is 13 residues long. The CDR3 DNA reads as TGTGCCAGCAGTGGGTGGGGCGCCTACGAGCAGTACGTC. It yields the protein CASSGWGAYEQYV.

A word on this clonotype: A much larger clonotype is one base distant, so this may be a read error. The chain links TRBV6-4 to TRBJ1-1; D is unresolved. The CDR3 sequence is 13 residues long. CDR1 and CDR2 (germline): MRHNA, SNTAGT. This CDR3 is CDSSARRDTEAFF. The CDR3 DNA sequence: TGTGACAGCAGTGCCCGGAGGGACACTGAAGCTTTCTTT.

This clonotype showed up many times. The CDR3 loop reads CSVGGHMNTEAFF. In DNA, the CDR3 is TGCAGCGTTGGGGGACACATGAACACTGAAGCTTTCTTT. The chain is built from TRBV29-1 and TRBJ1-1; D is perhaps TRBD1 (6 bases). Between the trimmed V and J ends, which lost 4 bases and 0 bases, there was a span of 9 bases. CDR3 length: 13 amino acids. The germline CDR1 and CDR2 sequences are SQVTM and ANQGSEA.

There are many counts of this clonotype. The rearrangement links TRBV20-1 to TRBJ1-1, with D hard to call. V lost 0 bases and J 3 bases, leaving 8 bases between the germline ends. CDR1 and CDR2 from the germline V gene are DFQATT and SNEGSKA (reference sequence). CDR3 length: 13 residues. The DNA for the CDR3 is TGCAGTGCTAGAGAGGGTCCTTACACTGAAGCTTTCTTT. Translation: CSAREGPYTEAFF.

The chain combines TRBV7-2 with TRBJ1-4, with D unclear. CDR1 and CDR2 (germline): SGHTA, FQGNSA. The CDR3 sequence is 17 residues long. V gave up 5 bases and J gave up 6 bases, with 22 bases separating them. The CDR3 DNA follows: TGTGCCAGCAGCCTAAAACCGGTATCTTTCTCGGATGAAAAACTGTTTTTT. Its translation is CASSLKPVSFSDEKLFF.

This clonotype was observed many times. The CDR3 DNA is TGTGCCAGCAGTTACCTTACCCTGGGAAAGGATACGCAGTATTTT. It yields the protein CASSYLTLGKDTQYF. The chain joins TRBV6-2 or TRBV6-3 to TRBJ2-3; D remains ambiguous. This CDR3 spans 15 amino acids. Germline CDR1 and CDR2: MNHEY and SVGEGT. Trimming removed 2 bases at V and 6 bases at J, with 15 bases between.

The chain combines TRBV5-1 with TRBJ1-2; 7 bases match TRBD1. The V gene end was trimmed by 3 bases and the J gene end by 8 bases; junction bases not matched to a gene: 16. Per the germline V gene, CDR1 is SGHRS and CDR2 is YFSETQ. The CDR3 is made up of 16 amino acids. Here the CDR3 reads CASSWETGRRHRGYTF. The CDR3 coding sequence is TGCGCCAGCAGCTGGGAGACAGGGAGACGCCACCGGGGCTACACCTTC.

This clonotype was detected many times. DNA of the CDR3: TGCAGTGCTAGCAAGGCTAGCGGGGGGCCCGTCAATGAGCAGTTCTTC. This codes for CSASKASGGPVNEQFF. The chain joins TRBV20-1 to TRBJ2-1; 11 nucleotides align to TRBD2. This CDR3 has 16 amino acids. V dropped 3 bases and J dropped 6; count of bases not matched to a gene: 10. Germline loops: CDR1 DFQATT, CDR2 SNEGSKA (reference sequence).

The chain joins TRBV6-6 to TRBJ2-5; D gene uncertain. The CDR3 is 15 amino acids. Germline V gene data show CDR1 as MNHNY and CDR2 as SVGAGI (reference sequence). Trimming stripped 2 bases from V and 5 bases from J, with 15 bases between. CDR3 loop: CASSYPGPPRETQYF. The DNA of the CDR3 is TGTGCCAGCAGTTACCCGGGCCCCCCGCGGGAGACCCAGTACTTC.